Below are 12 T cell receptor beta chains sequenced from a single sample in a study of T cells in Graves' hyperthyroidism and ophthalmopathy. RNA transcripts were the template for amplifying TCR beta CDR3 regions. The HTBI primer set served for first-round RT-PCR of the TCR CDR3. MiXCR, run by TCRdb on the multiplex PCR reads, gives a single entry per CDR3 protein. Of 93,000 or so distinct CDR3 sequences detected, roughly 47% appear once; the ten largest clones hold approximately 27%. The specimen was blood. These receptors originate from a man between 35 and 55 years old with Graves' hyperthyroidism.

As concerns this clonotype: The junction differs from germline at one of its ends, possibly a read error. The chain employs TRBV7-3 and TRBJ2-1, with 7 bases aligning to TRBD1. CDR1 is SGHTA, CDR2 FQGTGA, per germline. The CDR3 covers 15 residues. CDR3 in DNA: TGTGCCAGCAGCTTAAGGGCAGGGGGACGGAATGGGCAGTTCTTC. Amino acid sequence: CASSLRAGGRNGQFF.

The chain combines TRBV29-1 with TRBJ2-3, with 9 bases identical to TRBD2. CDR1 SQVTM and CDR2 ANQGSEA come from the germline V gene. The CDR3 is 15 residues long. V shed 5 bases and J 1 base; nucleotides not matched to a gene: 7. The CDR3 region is CSVKISGSGTDTQYF. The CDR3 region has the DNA TGCAGCGTTAAGATTAGCGGGAGTGGCACAGATACGCAGTATTTT.

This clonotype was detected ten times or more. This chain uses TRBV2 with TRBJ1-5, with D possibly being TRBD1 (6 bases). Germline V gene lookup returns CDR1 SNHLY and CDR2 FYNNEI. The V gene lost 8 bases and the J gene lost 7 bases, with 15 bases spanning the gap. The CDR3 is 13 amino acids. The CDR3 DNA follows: TGTGCCAGCCGTGGTGGGGGGCGGCAGCCCCAGCATTTT. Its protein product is CASRGGGRQPQHF.

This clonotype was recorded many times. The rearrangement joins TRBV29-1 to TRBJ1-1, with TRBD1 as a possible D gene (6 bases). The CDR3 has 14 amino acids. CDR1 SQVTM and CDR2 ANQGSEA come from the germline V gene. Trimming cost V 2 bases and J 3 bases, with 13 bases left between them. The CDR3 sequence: CSVETGSWDTEAFF. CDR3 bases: TGCAGCGTTGAAACAGGGTCTTGGGACACTGAAGCTTTCTTT.

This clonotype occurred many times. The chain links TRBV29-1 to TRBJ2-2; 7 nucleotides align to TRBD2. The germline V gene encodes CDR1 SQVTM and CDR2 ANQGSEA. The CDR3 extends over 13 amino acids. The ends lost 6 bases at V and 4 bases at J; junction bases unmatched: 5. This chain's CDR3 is CSVERGSTGELFF. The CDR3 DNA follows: TGCAGCGTGGAGCGGGGTAGCACCGGGGAGCTGTTTTTT.

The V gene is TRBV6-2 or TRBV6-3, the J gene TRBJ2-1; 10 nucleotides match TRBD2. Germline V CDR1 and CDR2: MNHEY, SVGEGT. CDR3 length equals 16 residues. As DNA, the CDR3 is TGTGTACTACAGCGGGGGGGGCTTCACTCCTACAATGAGCAGTTCTTC. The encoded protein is CVLQRGGLHSYNEQFF.

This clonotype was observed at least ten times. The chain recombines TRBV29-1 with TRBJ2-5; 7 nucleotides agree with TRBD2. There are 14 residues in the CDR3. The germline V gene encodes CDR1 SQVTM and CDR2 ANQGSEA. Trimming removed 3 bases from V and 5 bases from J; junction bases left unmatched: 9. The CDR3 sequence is CSVDAMGGTETQYF. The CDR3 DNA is TGCAGCGTTGATGCCATGGGGGGGACGGAGACCCAGTACTTC.

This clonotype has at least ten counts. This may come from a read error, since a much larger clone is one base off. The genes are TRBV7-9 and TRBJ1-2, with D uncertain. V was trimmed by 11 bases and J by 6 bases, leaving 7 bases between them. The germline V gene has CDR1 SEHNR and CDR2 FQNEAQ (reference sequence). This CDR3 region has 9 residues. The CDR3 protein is CAGPNGYTF. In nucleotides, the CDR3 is TGTGCCGGGCCGAATGGCTACACCTTC. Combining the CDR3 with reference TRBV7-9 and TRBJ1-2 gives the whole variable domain DTGVSQNPRHKITKRGQNVTFRCDPISEHNRLYWYRQTLGQGPEFLTYFQNEAQLEKSRLLSDRFSAERPKGSFSTLEIQRTEQGDSAMYLCAGPNGYTFGSGTRLTVV.

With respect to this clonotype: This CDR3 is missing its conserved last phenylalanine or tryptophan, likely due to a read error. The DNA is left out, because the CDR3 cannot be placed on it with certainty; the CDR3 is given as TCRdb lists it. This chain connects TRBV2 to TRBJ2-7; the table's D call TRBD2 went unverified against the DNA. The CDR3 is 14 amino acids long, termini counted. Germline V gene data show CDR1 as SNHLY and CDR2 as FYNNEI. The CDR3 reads CASKVGGRASEQCL.

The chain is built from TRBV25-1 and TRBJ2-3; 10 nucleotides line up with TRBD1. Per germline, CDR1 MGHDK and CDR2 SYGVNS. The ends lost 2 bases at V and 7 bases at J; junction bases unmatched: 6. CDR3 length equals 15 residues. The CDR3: CASSETGTGDYTQYF. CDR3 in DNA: TGTGCCAGCAGTGAAACCGGGACAGGGGATTATACGCAGTATTTT.

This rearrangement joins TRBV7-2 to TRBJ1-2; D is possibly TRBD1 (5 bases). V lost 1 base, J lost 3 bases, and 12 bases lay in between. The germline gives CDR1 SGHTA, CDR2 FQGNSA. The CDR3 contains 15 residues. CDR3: CASSLEPGLDYGYTF. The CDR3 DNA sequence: TGTGCCAGCAGCTTAGAACCAGGGTTGGACTATGGCTACACCTTC.

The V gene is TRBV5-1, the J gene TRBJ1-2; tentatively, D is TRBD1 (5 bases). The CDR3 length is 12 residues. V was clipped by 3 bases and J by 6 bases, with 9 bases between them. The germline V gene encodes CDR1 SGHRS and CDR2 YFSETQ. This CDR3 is CASSYEGHGYTF. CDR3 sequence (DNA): TGCGCCAGCAGCTACGAGGGGCATGGCTACACCTTC. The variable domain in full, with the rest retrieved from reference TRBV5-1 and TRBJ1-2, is KAGVTQTPRYLIKTRGQQVTLSCSPISGHRSVSWYQQTPGQGLQFLFEYFSETQRNKGNFPGRFSGRQFSNSRSEMNVSTLELGDSALYLCASSYEGHGYTFGSGTRLTVV.